This T cell receptor beta chain was profiled in a study of T-cell memory formation after mild COVID-19. Whole-study context: TCR clusters were mostly confined to one donor each.

As concerns this clonotype: The antigen is not known.

The CDR3 consists of 11 residues. CDR1 is SGHRS, CDR2 YFSETQ, per germline. Trimming took 0 bases from V and 7 from J, leaving 5 bases between them. TCRdb fed the 5' RACE reads into MiXCR, producing one record per CDR3 protein. The table lists 280,000 or so distinct CDR3 sequences, around 8% of them singletons, with roughly 23% in the top ten. Study-level results: CD4+ contracting clones were mainly CM and EM; CD8+ ones, EMRA. Clones contracting across day 15 to 85 had a balanced CD4/CD8 profile; later expanding clones leaned CD4+.

The sequencing sample was made of PBMCs or a T cell subset sorted from them (not recorded which). The chain joins TRBV5-1 to TRBJ2-7, with D hard to call. This TCR came from a man aged 18-30 years who had mild COVID-19 (a few samples of this study predate the infection). Cell type and time point are not known. CDR3 in amino acids: CASSLEVEQYF. The CDR3 DNA sequence: TGCGCCAGCAGCTTGGAGGTTGAGCAGTACTTC.